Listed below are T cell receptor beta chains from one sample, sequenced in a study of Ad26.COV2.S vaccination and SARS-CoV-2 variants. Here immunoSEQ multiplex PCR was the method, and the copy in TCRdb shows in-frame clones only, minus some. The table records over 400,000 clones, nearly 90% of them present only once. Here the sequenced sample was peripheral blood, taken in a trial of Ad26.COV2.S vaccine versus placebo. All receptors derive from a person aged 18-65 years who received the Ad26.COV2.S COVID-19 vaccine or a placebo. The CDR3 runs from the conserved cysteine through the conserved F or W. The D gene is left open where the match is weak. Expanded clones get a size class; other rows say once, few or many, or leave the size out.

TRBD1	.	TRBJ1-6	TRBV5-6	TGTGCCAGCAGCTTGGCTCAGGGGGGCTATAATTCACCCCTCCACTTT	CASSLAQGGYNSPLHF
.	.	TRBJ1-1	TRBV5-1	TGCGCCAGCAGCGCACAGCTCATGAACACTGAAGCTTTCTTT	CASSAQLMNTEAFF
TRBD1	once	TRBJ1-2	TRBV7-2	TGTGCCAGCAGCCCTAGGACAGGGGGGCAGGGTGGCTACACCTTC	CASSPRTGGQGGYTF
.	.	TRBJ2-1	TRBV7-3	TGTGCCAGCAGCACCCAGGGGGGGTCCTACAATGAGCAGTTCTTC	CASSTQGGSYNEQFF
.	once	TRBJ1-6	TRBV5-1	TGCGCCAGCAGCCGACTAGGGAATTCACCCCTCCACTTT	CASSRLGNSPLHF
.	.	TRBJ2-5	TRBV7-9	TGTGCCAGCAGCTTAGCTTGGCGGAACCAAGAGACCCAGTACTTC	CASSLAWRNQETQYF
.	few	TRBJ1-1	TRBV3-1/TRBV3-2	TGTGCCAGCAGCCAAGCCGACAAGAACACTGAAGCTTTCTTT	CASSQADKNTEAFF
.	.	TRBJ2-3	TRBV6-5	TGTGCCAGCAGACAGCAAATGAGCACAGATACGCAGTATTTT	CASRQQMSTDTQYF
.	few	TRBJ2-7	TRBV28	TGTGCCAGCATCAAAACGACTGGCGGCGAGCAGTACTTC	CASIKTTGGEQYF
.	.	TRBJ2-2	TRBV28	TGTGCCAGCGCGGGCACCGGGGAGCTGTTTTTT	CASAGTGELFF
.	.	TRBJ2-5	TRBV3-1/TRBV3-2	TGTGCCAGCAGCCCAAGCGTAAACGGGGGGACCCAGTACTTC	CASSPSVNGGTQYF
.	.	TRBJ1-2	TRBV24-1	TGTGCCACCAGTGATCCTTACTATGGCTACACCTTC	CATSDPYYGYTF
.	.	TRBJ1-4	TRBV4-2	TGTGCCAGCAGCTACGTTATTGGGGTATATGAAAAACTGTTTTTT	CASSYVIGVYEKLFF
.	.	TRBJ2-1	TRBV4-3	TGCGCCAGCAGCCAAAAACGGGATGAGCAGTTCTTC	CASSQKRDEQFF
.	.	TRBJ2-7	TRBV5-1	TGCGCCAGCAGCTTGGAAAGGGCCTACGAGCAGTACTTC	CASSLERAYEQYF
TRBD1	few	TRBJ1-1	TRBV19	TGTGCCAGTACGGCAGGGGGCACTGAAGCTTTCTTT	CASTAGGTEAFF